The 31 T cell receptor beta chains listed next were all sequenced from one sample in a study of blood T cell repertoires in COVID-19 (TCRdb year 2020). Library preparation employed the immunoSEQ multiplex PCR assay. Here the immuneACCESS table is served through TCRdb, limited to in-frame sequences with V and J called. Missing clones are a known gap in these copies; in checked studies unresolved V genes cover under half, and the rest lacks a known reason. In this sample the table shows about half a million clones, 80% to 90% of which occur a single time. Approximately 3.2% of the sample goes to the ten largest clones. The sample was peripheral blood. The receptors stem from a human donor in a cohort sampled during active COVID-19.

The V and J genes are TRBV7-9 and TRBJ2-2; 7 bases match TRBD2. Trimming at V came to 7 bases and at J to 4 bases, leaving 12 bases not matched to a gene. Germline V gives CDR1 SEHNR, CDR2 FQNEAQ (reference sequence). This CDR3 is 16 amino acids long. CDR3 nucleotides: TGTGCCAGCACCCTAAGTCGACTAGCAGGCACCGGGGAGCTGTTTTTT. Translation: CASTLSRLAGTGELFF.

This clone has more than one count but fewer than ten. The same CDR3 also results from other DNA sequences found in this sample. CDR3 sequence: CASSPQGLNTEAFF. CDR3 nucleotides: TGTGCCAGCAGTCCACAGGGGTTGAACACTGAAGCTTTCTTT. The chain uses TRBV6-5 and TRBJ1-1, with 7 bases matching TRBD1. Trimming removed 5 bases from V and 0 bases from J; junction bases left unmatched: 3. The V gene's germline CDR1 is MNHEY and CDR2 SVGAGI. The CDR3 length is 14 residues.

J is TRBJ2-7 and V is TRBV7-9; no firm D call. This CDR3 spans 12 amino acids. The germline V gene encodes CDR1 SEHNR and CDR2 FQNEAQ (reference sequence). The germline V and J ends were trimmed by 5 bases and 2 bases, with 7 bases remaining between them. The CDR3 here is CASSRAPYEQYF. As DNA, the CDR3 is TGTGCCAGCAGCCGAGCACCCTACGAGCAGTACTTC.

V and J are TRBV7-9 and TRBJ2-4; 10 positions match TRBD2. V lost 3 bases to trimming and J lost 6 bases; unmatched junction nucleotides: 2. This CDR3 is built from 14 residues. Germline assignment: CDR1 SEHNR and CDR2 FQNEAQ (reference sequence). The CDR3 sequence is CASSFQREGNIQYF. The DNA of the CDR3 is TGTGCCAGCAGCTTCCAGCGGGAGGGAAACATTCAGTACTTC.

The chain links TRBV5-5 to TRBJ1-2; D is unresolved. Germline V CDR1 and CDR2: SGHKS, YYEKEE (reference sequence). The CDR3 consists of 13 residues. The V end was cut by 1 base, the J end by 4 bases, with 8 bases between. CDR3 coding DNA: TGTGCCAGCAGCTTGTCGCGAGTCTATGGCTACACCTTC. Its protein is CASSLSRVYGYTF.

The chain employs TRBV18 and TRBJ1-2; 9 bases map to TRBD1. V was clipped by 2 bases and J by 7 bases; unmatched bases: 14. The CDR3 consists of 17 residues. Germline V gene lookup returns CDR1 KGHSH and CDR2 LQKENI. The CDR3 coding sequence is TGTGCCAGCTCACCAAAATCCGCCGAGACAGGGGGTTCTGGCTACACCTTC. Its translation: CASSPKSAETGGSGYTF.

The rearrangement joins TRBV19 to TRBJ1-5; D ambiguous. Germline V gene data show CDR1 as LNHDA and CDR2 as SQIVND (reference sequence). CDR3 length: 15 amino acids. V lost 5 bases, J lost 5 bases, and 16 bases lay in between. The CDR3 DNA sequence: TGTGCCAGTAGTCCCCCTGGGAGGGCTCATCAGCCCCAGCATTTT. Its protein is CASSPPGRAHQPQHF. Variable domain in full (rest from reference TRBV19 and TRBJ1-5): DGGITQSPKYLFRKEGQNVTLSCEQNLNHDAMYWYRQDPGQGLRLIYYSQIVNDFQKGDIAEGYSVSREKKESFPLTVTSAQKNPTAFYLCASSPPGRAHQPQHFGDGTRLSIL.

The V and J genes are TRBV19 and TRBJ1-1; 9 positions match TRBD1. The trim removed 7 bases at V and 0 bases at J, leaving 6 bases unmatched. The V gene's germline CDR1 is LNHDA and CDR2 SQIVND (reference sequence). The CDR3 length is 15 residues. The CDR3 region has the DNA TGTGCCAGTAAGGCCGGGACAGGGATGAACACTGAAGCTTTCTTT. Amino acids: CASKAGTGMNTEAFF.

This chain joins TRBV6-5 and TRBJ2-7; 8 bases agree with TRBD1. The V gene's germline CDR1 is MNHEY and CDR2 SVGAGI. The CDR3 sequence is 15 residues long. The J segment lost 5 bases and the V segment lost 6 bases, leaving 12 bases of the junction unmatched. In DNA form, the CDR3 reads TGTGCCAGCAGCTCGCGGACAGGGATGAGGAACGAGCAGTACTTC. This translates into CASSSRTGMRNEQYF.

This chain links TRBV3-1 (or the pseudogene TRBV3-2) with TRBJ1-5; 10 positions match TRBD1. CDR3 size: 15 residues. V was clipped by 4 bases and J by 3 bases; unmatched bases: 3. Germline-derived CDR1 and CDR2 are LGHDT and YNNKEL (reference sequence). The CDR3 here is CASSLGTGVNQPQHF. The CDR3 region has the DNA TGTGCCAGCAGCCTCGGGACAGGGGTCAATCAGCCCCAGCATTTT.

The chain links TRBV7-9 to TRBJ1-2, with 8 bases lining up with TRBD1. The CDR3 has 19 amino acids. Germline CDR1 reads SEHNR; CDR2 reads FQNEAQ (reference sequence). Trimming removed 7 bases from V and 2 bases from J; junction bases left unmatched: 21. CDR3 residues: CASNSPKRAQGASNYGYTF. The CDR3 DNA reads TGTGCCAGCAACTCACCGAAAAGGGCTCAGGGGGCGTCCAACTATGGCTACACCTTC.

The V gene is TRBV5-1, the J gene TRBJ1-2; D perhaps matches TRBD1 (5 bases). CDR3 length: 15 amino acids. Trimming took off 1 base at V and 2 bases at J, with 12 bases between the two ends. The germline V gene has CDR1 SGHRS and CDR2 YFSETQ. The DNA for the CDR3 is TGCGCCAGCAGCTTGAATGCCGGGGGGAACTATGGCTACACCTTC. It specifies CASSLNAGGNYGYTF.

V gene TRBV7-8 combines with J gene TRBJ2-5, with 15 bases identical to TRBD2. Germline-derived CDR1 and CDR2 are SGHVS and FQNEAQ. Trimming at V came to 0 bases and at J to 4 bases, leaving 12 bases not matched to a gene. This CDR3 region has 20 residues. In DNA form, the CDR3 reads TGTGCCAGCAGCTTAGCGCCGGGACTAGCGGGAGGATCCCAAAGAGAGACCCAGTACTTC. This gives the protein CASSLAPGLAGGSQRETQYF.

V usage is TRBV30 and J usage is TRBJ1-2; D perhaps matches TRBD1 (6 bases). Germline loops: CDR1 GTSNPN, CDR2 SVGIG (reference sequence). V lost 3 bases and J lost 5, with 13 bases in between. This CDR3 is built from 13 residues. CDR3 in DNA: TGTGCCTGGAGCCCACAGGGCCCGTATGGCTACACCTTC. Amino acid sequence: CAWSPQGPYGYTF.

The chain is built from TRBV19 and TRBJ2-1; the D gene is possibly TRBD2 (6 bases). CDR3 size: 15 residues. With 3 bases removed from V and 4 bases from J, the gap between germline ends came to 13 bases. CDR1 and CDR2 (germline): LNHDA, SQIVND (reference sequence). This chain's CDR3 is CASSIGRTPYNEQFF. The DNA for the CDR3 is TGTGCCAGTAGTATTGGGAGGACCCCTTACAATGAGCAGTTCTTC.

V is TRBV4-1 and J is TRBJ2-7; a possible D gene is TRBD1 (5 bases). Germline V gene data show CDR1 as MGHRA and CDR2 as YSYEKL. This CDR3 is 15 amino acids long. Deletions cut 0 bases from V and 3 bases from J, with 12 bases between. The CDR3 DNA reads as TGCGCCAGCAGCCAAGAGGGGCGCAGCTTCTACGAGCAGTACTTC. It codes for CASSQEGRSFYEQYF.

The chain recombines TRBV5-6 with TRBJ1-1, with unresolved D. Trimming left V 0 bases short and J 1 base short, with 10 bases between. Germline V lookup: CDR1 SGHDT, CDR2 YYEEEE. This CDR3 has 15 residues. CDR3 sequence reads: CASSLVASWNTEAFF. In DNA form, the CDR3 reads TGTGCCAGCAGCTTGGTGGCATCTTGGAACACTGAAGCTTTCTTT.

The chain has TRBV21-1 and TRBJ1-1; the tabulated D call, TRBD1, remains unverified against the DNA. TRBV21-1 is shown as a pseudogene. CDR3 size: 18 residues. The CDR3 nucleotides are TGTGCCAGCAGCCAGAATTACGGACAGGGACAGATGAACACTGAAGCTTTCTTT. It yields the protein CASSQNYGQGQMNTEAFF.

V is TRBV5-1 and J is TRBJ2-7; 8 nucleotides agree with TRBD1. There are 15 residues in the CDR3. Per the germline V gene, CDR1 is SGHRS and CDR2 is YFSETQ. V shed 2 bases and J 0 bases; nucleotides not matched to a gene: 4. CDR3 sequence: CASSFSGQGSYEQYF. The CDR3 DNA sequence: TGCGCCAGCAGCTTTAGTGGACAGGGCTCCTACGAGCAGTACTTC. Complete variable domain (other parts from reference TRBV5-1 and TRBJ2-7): KAGVTQTPRYLIKTRGQQVTLSCSPISGHRSVSWYQQTPGQGLQFLFEYFSETQRNKGNFPGRFSGRQFSNSRSEMNVSTLELGDSALYLCASSFSGQGSYEQYFGPGTRLTVT.

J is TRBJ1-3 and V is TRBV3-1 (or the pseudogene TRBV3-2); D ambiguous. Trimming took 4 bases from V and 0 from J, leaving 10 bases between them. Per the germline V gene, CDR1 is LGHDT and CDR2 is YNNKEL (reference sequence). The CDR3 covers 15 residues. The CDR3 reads CASSLAPYSGNTIYF. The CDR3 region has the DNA TGTGCCAGCAGCCTCGCCCCCTACTCTGGAAACACCATATATTTT.

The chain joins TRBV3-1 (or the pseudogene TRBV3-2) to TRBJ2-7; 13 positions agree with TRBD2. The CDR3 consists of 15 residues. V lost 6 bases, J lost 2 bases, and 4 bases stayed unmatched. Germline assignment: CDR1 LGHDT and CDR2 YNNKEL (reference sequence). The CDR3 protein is CASSALAGGTYEQYF. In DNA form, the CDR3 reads TGTGCCAGCAGTGCACTAGCGGGAGGGACCTACGAGCAGTACTTC.

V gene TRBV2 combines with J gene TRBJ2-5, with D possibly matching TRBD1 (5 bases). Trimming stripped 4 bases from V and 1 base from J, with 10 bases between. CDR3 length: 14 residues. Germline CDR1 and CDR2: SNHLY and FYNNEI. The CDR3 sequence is CASSARQFQETQYF. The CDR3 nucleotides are TGTGCCAGCAGTGCGAGACAGTTCCAAGAGACCCAGTACTTC.

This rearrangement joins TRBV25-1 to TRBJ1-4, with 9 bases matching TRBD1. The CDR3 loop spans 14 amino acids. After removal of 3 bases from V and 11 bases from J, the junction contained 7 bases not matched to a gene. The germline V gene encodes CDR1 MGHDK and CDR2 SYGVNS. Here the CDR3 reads CASSDPGTGNKLFF. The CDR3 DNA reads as TGTGCCAGCAGTGATCCCGGGACAGGGAATAAACTGTTTTTT.

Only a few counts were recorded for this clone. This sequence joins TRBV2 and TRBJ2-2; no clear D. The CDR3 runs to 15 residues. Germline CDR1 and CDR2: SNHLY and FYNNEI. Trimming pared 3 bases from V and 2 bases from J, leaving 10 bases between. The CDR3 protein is CASSDGLLNTGELFF. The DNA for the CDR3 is TGTGCCAGCAGTGATGGTCTACTAAACACCGGGGAGCTGTTTTTT.

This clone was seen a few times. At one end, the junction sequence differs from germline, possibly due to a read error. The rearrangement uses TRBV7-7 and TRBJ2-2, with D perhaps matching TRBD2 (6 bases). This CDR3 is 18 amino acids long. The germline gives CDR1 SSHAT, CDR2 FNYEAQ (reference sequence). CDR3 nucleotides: TGTGCTAGCAGCTTAGGGGCGCGGGGCCCACCGAACACCGGGGAGCTGTTTTTT. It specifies CASSLGARGPPNTGELFF.

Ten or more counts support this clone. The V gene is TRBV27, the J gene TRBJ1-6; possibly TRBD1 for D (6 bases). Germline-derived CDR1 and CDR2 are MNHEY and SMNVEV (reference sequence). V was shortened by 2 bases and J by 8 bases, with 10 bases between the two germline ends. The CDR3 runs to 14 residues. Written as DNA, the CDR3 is TGTGCCAGCAGTTTAGGGGGGGCTTATTCACCCCTCCACTTT. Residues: CASSLGGAYSPLHF.

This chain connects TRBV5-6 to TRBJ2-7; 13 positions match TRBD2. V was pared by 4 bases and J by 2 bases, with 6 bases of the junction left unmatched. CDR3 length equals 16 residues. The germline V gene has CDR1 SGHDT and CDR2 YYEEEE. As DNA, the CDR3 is TGTGCCAGCAGCCCAGGACTAGCGGGAGCGACCTACGAGCAGTACTTC. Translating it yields CASSPGLAGATYEQYF.

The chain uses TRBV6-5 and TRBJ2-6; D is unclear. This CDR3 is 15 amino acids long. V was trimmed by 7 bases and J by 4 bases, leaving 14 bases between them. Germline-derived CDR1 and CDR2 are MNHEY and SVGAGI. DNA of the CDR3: TGTGCCAGCACCGTTACATACCCGGGGGCCAACGTCCTGACTTTC. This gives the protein CASTVTYPGANVLTF.

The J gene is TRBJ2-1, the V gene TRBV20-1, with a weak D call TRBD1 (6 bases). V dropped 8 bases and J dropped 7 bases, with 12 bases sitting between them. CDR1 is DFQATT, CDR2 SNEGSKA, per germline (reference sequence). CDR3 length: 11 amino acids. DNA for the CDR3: TGCAGTTTAGATCAGGGGAATGAGCAGTTCTTC. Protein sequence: CSLDQGNEQFF.

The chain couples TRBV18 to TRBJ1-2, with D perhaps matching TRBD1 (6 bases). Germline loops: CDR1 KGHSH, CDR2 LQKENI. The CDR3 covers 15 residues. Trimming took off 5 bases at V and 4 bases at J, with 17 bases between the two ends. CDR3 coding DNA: TGTGCCAGCTCAAGCCTATCGACAGGACCCTATGGCTACACCTTC. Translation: CASSSLSTGPYGYTF.

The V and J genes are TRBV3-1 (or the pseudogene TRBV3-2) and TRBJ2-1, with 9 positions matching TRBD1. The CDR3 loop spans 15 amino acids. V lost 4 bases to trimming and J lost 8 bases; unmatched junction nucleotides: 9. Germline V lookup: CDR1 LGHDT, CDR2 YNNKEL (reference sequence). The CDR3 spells CASSPPGQGVYEQFF. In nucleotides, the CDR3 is TGTGCCAGCAGCCCACCGGGACAGGGAGTGTATGAGCAGTTCTTC.